This T cell receptor (beta chain) is from a study of blood T cell repertoires in COVID-19. Study summary: The origin of the acute and convalescent COVID-19 samples was the United States, Italy and Spain. T cells, B-cell-depleted T cells, or PBMCs provided the cDNA or gDNA that served as material.

The CDR3 totals 18 residues. V shed 1 base and J 2 bases; nucleotides not matched to a gene: 12. Germline assignment: CDR1 SGHDT and CDR2 YYEEEE. In the study's own analysis: Reference gene primer amplification gave nucleated cell count estimates. Profiling relied on immunoSEQ multiplex PCR, and the TCRdb table lists in-frame clones only, not all of them. That table supplies the V and J calls and clone size; D and trimming were determined from the DNA. Found here are around 33,000 clones, just under 80% of them singletons; the top ten hold around a third. The chain uses TRBV5-6 and TRBJ1-2; 9 nucleotides agree with TRBD1. The sample comprised peripheral blood. The source is a man older than 75 with acute or convalescent COVID-19. CDR3 bases: TGTGCCAGCAGCTTGAAGTGGCGGACAGGGGCTTTAAACTATGGCTACACCTTC. It codes for CASSLKWRTGALNYGYTF.